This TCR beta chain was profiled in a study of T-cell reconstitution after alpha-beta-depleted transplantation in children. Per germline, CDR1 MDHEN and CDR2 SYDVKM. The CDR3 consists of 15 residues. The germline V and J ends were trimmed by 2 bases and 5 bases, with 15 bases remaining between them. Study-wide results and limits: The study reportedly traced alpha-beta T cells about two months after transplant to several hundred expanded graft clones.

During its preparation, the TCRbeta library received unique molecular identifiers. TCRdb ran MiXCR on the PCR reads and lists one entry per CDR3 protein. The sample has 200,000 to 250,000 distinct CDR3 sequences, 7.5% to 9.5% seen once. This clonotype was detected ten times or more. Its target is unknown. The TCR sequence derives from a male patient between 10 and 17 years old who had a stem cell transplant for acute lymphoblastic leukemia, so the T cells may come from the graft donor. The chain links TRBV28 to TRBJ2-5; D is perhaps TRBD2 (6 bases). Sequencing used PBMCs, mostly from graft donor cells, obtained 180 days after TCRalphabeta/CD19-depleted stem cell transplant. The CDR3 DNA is TGTGCCAGCAGTTTAGGGTGGGGCGGGGTGGAGACCCAGTACTTC. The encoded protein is CASSLGWGGVETQYF.